This is a list of T cell receptor beta chains from one sample in a study of cytomegalovirus exposure and HLA in healthy donors. Sequencing used immunoSEQ multiplex PCR; TCRdb keeps in-frame clones, though not all of them. Seen here are about 110,000 clones, 75% to 85% observed once, and the top ten hold approximately 2%. The sample was PBMCs. The receptors were gathered from a man younger than 45 in good health and CMV-seronegative. The CDR3 runs from the conserved cysteine through the conserved F or W. Not every row has a clone size; where given, it reads once, few, many or a size class.

clone_size	v_call	j_call	cdr3_aa
.	TRBV19	TRBJ1-1	CASSTQRGGMGTEAFF
.	TRBV27	TRBJ1-3	CASRTDRGPYTIYF
.	TRBV9	TRBJ2-5	CASSVGLAGETQYF
.	TRBV5-1	TRBJ2-7	CASSRDRLEGLSSSYEQYF
.	TRBV21-1	TRBJ2-1	CASSKEGDRVGVNEQFF
.	TRBV15	TRBJ1-1	CATSRDQTEAFF
.	TRBV2	TRBJ2-1	CASSLSAGPSSYNEQFF
.	TRBV11-3	TRBJ1-3	CASSLTGSPGNTIYF
.	TRBV28	TRBJ2-7	CATLTGTGGHEQYF
few	TRBV5-1	TRBJ2-5	CASSSVGGRLGDF
.	TRBV9	TRBJ2-3	CASSVVGSAVTDTQYF
.	TRBV5-1	TRBJ2-1	CASRAWVGEANNEQFF
few	TRBV7-7	TRBJ1-1	CASSLSRSTEAFF
.	TRBV7-9	TRBJ1-2	CASSLETGGFHGYTF
.	TRBV14	TRBJ2-6	CASSQELFSGGANVLTF
.	TRBV19	TRBJ1-1	CASSTTTGVGTEAFF
.	TRBV6-5	TRBJ2-1	CASSFGQDNEQFF
.	TRBV30	TRBJ1-6	CAWSRGTGNSPLHF
once	TRBV7-2	TRBJ2-7	CASSLVGLSYSYEQYF
.	TRBV7-6	TRBJ2-7	CASSSGLAVYEQYF
.	TRBV5-1	TRBJ1-5	CASSLGGRWPQHF
.	TRBV4-1	TRBJ2-3	CASSQEEGTGTDTQYF
.	TRBV7-9	TRBJ2-3	CASSFFTGEADTQYF
few	TRBV4-1	TRBJ2-7	CASSQWVGLNSYEQYF
.	TRBV28	TRBJ2-3	CASSNIAGNTDTQYF
.	TRBV27	TRBJ2-7	CASSLGQGIPKPYEQYF
.	TRBV5-4	TRBJ2-7	CASSLKSQGVREQYF
.	TRBV29-1	TRBJ1-1	CSVPGEGPVTPAFF
.	TRBV6-6	TRBJ2-7	CASSRRDRAYEQYF
.	TRBV6-5	TRBJ2-3	CASSRTSVLTDTQYF
.	TRBV2	TRBJ2-7	CASSGQPGLAGELSYEQYF
.	TRBV7-8	TRBJ2-6	CFGSDSGANVLTF
.	TRBV9	TRBJ2-6	CASSVGHRRAGANVLTF
few	TRBV19	TRBJ1-3	CASSVDSSGNTIYF
.	TRBV4-1	TRBJ2-7	CASSQVPGGAGGYEQYF
once	TRBV9	TRBJ2-4	CASSVGIGNNIQYF
.	TRBV7-2	TRBJ1-3	CASSPGILSGNTIYF
once	TRBV5-6	TRBJ2-5	CASGIQQGGETQYF
.	TRBV19	TRBJ2-5	CASSRRGERLETQYF
.	TRBV7-8	TRBJ1-4	CASSLVPGQEGINEKLFF
.	TRBV7-2	TRBJ2-7	CASSSRLDYEQYF
.	TRBV29-1	TRBJ2-1	CSVVAGAITYNEQFF